Below, one TCR beta chain is given with its context. What it recognizes is unknown. The primer mix had 60 Vbeta and 13 Jbeta primers. Produced via immunoSEQ multiplex PCR; TCRdb's table is partial and in-frame only. Altogether about 100,000 clones are present, approximately 80% being singletons, with the ten largest covering 4.2%. The data belong to a study of cytomegalovirus exposure and HLA in healthy donors. V lost 3 bases and J lost 5; bases outside the gene matches: 6. The CDR3 totals 14 residues. From germline, CDR1 is MNHEY and CDR2 SMNVEV (reference sequence). Study-wide results and caveats: Later analysis showed most CMV-associated TCR beta chains appearing HLA-restricted.

The sequence came from a male donor in good health and CMV-seronegative. The source material was PBMCs. The V gene is TRBV27, the J gene TRBJ2-5; 7 bases line up with TRBD2. As DNA, the CDR3 is TGTGCCAGCAGTTTTTCGGGAGGAGTGGAGACCCAGTACTTC. It translates to CASSFSGGVETQYF.